This TCR beta chain was found in a study of response to subunit inactivated influenza vaccine. A note on this clonotype: Its target is unknown.

This CDR3 comprises 16 residues. Germline CDR1 and CDR2: SGDLS and YYNGEE. V lost 3 bases and J 6 bases, leaving 19 bases between the germline ends. TCRdb reanalysed the RT-PCR reads using MiXCR and keeps one entry per CDR3 protein. The sample consists of some 800,000 distinct CDR3 sequences, around 20% of them appearing once. General study findings and limits: Few new T cells, the authors suggested, are recruited by each seasonal influenza vaccination.

This TCR was recovered from a man between 50 and 59 years old who received an inactivated influenza vaccine. Here the sequenced sample was PBMCs from blood, taken 5 to 6 days after vaccination. This chain joins TRBV9 and TRBJ2-1; D may correspond to TRBD1 or TRBD2 (5 bases each). This CDR3 reads CASSAFGAARGNEQFF. The CDR3 DNA reads TGTGCCAGCAGCGCCTTCGGGGCCGCACGGGGCAATGAGCAGTTCTTC.